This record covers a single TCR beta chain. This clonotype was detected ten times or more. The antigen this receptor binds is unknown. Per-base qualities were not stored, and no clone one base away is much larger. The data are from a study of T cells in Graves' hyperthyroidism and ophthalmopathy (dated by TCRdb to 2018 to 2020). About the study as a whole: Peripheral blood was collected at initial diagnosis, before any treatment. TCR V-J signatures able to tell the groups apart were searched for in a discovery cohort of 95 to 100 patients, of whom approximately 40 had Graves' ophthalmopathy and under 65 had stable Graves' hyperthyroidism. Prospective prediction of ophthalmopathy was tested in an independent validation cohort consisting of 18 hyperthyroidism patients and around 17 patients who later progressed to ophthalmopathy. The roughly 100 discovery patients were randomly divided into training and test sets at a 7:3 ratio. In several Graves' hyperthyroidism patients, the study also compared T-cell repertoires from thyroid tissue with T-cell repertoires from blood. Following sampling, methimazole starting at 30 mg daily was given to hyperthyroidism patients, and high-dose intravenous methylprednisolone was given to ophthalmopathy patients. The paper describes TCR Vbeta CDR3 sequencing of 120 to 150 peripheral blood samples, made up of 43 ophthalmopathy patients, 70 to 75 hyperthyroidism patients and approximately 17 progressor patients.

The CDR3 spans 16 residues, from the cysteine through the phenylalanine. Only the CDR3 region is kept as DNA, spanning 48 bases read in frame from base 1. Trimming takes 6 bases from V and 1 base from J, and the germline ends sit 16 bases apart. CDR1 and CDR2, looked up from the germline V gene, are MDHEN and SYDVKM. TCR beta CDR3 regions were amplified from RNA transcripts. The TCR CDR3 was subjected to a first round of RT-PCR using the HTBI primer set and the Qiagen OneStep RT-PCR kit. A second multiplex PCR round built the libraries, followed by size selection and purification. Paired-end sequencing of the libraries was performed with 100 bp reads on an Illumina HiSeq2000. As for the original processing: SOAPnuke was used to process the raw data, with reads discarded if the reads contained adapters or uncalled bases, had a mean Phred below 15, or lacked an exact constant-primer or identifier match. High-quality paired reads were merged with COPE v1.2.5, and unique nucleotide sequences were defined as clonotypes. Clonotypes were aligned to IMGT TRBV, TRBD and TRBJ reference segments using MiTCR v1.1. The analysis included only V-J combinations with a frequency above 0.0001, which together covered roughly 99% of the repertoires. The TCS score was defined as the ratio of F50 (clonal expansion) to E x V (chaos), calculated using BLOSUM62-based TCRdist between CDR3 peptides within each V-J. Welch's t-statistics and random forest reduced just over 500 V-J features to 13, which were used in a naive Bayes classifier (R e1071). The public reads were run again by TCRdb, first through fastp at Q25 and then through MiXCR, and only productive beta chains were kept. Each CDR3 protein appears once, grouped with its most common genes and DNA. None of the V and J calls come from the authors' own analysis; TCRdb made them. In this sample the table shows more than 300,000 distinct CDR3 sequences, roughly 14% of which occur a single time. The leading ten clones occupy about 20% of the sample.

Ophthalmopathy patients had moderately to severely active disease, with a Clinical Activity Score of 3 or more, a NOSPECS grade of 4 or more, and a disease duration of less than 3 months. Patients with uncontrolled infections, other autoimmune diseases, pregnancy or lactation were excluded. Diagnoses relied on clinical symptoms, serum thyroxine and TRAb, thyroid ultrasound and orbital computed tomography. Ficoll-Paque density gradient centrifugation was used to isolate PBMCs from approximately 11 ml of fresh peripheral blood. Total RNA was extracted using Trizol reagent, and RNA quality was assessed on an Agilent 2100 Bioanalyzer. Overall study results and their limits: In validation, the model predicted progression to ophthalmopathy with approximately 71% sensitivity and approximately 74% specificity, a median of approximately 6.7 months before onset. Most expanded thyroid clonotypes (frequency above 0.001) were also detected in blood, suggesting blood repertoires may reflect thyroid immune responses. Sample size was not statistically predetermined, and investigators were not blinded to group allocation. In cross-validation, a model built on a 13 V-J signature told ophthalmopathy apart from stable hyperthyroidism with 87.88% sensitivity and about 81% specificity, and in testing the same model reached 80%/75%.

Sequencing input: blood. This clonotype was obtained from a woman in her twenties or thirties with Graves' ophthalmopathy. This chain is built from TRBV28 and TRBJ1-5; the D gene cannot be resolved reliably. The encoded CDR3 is CASRQSNAGSNQPQHF. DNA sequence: TGTGCCAGCAGGCAATCGAATGCGGGCAGCAATCAGCCCCAGCATTTT.